Listed below are T cell receptor beta chains from one sample, sequenced in a study of a mutant IDH1 vaccine in newly diagnosed glioma. No antigens are known for them. Profiled with immunoSEQ multiplex PCR; TCRdb holds only in-frame clones, not every one. Of about 130,000 clones listed, around four fifths are singletons. The sequences come from PBMCs, collected from a glioma patient whose treatment included an IDH1 peptide vaccine. The receptors here all came from a man aged 35 to 55 with glioma. CDR3s include the opening cysteine and the closing phenylalanine or tryptophan. D genes are given only for firm matches. Clone size is not always given. Where it is, it says once, few, many or a class for expanded clones.

D gene: TRBD1; J gene: TRBJ1-5; clone size: NA; V gene: TRBV19; CDR3 DNA: TGTGCCAGTAACCGGGACAGGGGGGGTCCCAATCAGCCCCAGCATTTT; CDR3 protein: CASNRDRGGPNQPQHF
D gene: TRBD1; J gene: TRBJ2-2; clone size: NA; V gene: TRBV9; CDR3 DNA: TGTGCCAGCAGCCCCGGGACAGGGACGAACACCGGGGAGCTGTTTTTT; CDR3 protein: CASSPGTGTNTGELFF
D gene: NA; J gene: TRBJ1-6; clone size: NA; V gene: TRBV2; CDR3 DNA: TGTGCCAGCAGTTTTCGGGCCCAGGGAGCGCTCCACTTT; CDR3 protein: CASSFRAQGALHF
D gene: TRBD1; J gene: TRBJ2-3; clone size: NA; V gene: TRBV25-1; CDR3 DNA: TGTGCCAGCAGTGTATCCGGGACAGGGGGCCGGGATACGCAGTATTTT; CDR3 protein: CASSVSGTGGRDTQYF
D gene: NA; J gene: TRBJ1-1; clone size: few; V gene: TRBV28; CDR3 DNA: TGTGCCAGCAGTTTATTCGGGGACACTGAAGCTTTCTTT; CDR3 protein: CASSLFGDTEAFF
D gene: NA; J gene: TRBJ2-7; clone size: NA; V gene: TRBV6-6; CDR3 DNA: TGTGCCAGCAGTGGACCAGGGGTCCACGAGCAGTACTTC; CDR3 protein: CASSGPGVHEQYF
D gene: TRBD2; J gene: TRBJ2-7; clone size: NA; V gene: TRBV7-6; CDR3 DNA: TGTGCCAGCAGTCCTGGGACTAGCGGGAGTTACGAGCAGTACTTC; CDR3 protein: CASSPGTSGSYEQYF
D gene: NA; J gene: TRBJ2-7; clone size: NA; V gene: TRBV6-1; CDR3 DNA: TGTGCCAGCAGTGACCAGGGTTTAGCCTACGAGCAGTACTTC; CDR3 protein: CASSDQGLAYEQYF
D gene: NA; J gene: TRBJ2-5; clone size: NA; V gene: TRBV5-6; CDR3 DNA: TGTGCCAGCAGCTTCCAGGGACAAGAGACCCAGTACTTC; CDR3 protein: CASSFQGQETQYF
D gene: TRBD2; J gene: TRBJ2-3; clone size: NA; V gene: TRBV2; CDR3 DNA: TGTGCCAGCAGTGGACGCGGGGGGGCCATTTCAGATACGCAGTATTTT; CDR3 protein: CASSGRGGAISDTQYF
D gene: TRBD1; J gene: TRBJ2-3; clone size: NA; V gene: TRBV5-1; CDR3 DNA: TGCGCCAGCAGCTTAACAGGGGAAACGGATACGCAGTATTTT; CDR3 protein: CASSLTGETDTQYF
D gene: NA; J gene: TRBJ2-7; clone size: NA; V gene: TRBV7-8; CDR3 DNA: TGTGCCAGCAGCTTAGCAACCCCCGTTGACGAGCAGTACTTC; CDR3 protein: CASSLATPVDEQYF
D gene: NA; J gene: TRBJ2-2; clone size: NA; V gene: TRBV27; CDR3 DNA: TGTGCCAGCAGTTTATGGAGGGGGAGCACCGGGGAGCTGTTTTTT; CDR3 protein: CASSLWRGSTGELFF
D gene: NA; J gene: TRBJ2-7; clone size: NA; V gene: TRBV5-5; CDR3 DNA: TGTGCCAGCAGCTCGGACGGGGGAAGACCCTACGAGCAGTACTTC; CDR3 protein: CASSSDGGRPYEQYF
D gene: NA; J gene: TRBJ1-2; clone size: NA; V gene: TRBV5-4; CDR3 DNA: TGTGCCAGCAGCTTTTCTCGTCATTTTAACTATGGCTACACCTTC; CDR3 protein: CASSFSRHFNYGYTF
D gene: TRBD1; J gene: TRBJ1-5; clone size: NA; V gene: TRBV19; CDR3 DNA: TGTGCCAGTAGTTTCTGGGACAGGGTACCGAGCAATCAGCCCCAGCATTTT; CDR3 protein: CASSFWDRVPSNQPQHF
D gene: NA; J gene: TRBJ2-2; clone size: NA; V gene: TRBV29-1; CDR3 DNA: TGCAGCGCCTCATACACGAACACCGGGGAGCTGTTTTTT; CDR3 protein: CSASYTNTGELFF
D gene: NA; J gene: TRBJ2-7; clone size: NA; V gene: TRBV2; CDR3 DNA: TGTGCCAGCACTCCTGGGGGCATCTACGAGCAGTACTTC; CDR3 protein: CASTPGGIYEQYF
D gene: NA; J gene: TRBJ2-1; clone size: NA; V gene: TRBV4-3; CDR3 DNA: TGCGCCAGCAGCCAAGGGTCGGAGGAGCAGTTCTTC; CDR3 protein: CASSQGSEEQFF
D gene: TRBD1; J gene: TRBJ1-1; clone size: NA; V gene: TRBV19; CDR3 DNA: TGTGCCAGCGATCCCGGGACAGGGCGATCGGCTTTCTTT; CDR3 protein: CASDPGTGRSAFF
D gene: NA; J gene: TRBJ2-5; clone size: once; V gene: TRBV7-3; CDR3 DNA: TGTGCCAGCAGCTCGACTAGTACGGAGACCCAGTACTTC; CDR3 protein: CASSSTSTETQYF
D gene: NA; J gene: TRBJ2-1; clone size: NA; V gene: TRBV5-4; CDR3 DNA: TGTGCCAGCAGTTTAGGGCAGGGAGGCCTCAATGAGCAGTTCTTC; CDR3 protein: CASSLGQGGLNEQFF
D gene: NA; J gene: TRBJ1-3; clone size: NA; V gene: TRBV9; CDR3 DNA: TGTGCCAGCAGCGTAGCCAGGGCTGGAAACACCATATATTTT; CDR3 protein: CASSVARAGNTIYF
D gene: TRBD1; J gene: TRBJ2-7; clone size: NA; V gene: TRBV5-4; CDR3 DNA: TGTGCCAGCAGCCCCCGGGACAGGGTGTCCTACGAGCAGTACTTC; CDR3 protein: CASSPRDRVSYEQYF
D gene: NA; J gene: TRBJ2-3; clone size: NA; V gene: TRBV18; CDR3 DNA: TGTGCCAGCTCACAGAGTTTCACAGATACGCAGTATTTT; CDR3 protein: CASSQSFTDTQYF
D gene: NA; J gene: TRBJ2-3; clone size: NA; V gene: TRBV5-1; CDR3 DNA: TGCGCCAGCAGCTTGGGACTTGATACGCAGTATTTT; CDR3 protein: CASSLGLDTQYF